This T cell receptor beta chain originates from a study of T-cell reconstitution after alpha-beta-depleted transplantation in children (dated by TCRdb to 2016 to 2017). In terms of the full investigation: Using TCR repertoire profiling, the study followed T-cell immune reconstitution in a quantitative way in children after TCRalphabeta/CD19-depleted allogeneic hematopoietic cell transplantation.

Libraries came from PCR. This sample was sequenced with an Illumina HiSeq 2500. To normalize quantification of the TCRbeta repertoire, the TCR libraries were built with molecular barcoding that relied on unique molecular identifiers. Through fastp at Q25 and MiXCR, TCRdb rebuilt clones from the public reads, retaining in-frame beta chains. Rows are unified per CDR3 protein, each entry keeping the most common DNA and genes. The sample includes a few hundred thousand distinct CDR3 sequences, with 9.7% observed a single time. Less than 6% of the sample goes to the ten largest clones. CDR1 and CDR2, looked up from the germline V gene, are SNHLY and FYNNEI. The CDR3, cysteine through phenylalanine, is 13 amino acids long. The sequence is cut down to CDR3 DNA, 39 bases in frame from base 1. V was cut back by 4 bases and J by 1 base, leaving a gap of 7 bases between them. This clonotype was observed at least ten times. What antigen it recognizes has not been identified. There are no base qualities to consult, and no much larger clone falls within one base.

The sequenced sample was PBMCs from the stem cell graft donor, obtained from the stem cell graft. The chain employs TRBV2 and TRBJ1-2; no D gene is confidently identified. The receptor's source is a human donor who donated a stem cell graft to a child with SCID. Here the CDR3 is given as CASSGGDNYGYTF. The nucleotide sequence reads as follows: TGTGCCAGCAGTGGCGGGGATAACTATGGCTACACCTTC.